This is a list of T cell receptor beta chains from one sample in a study of shared T cell receptors in the human thymus. Assay used: immunoSEQ multiplex PCR; TCRdb lists only in-frame clones, some missing. The table includes 720,000 or so clones, 80% to 90% detected once. These data were also filed under a second study, of human thymus T cells.

The sequenced material came from thymocytes. These receptors were obtained from a girl in the first two years of life with a congenital heart defect. Both conserved end residues are part of each CDR3. A D gene is named only where the DNA matches it firmly. Expanded clones are given a class, and other clones once, few, many or no size at all.

abundance: NA; d_gene: NA; j_gene: TRBJ1-4; v_gene: TRBV5-3; CDR3aa: CARSLAGGFGKLFF; CDR3nt: TGTGCCAGAAGCTTGGCCGGGGGGTTTGGAAAACTGTTTTTT
abundance: NA; d_gene: TRBD1; j_gene: TRBJ1-4; v_gene: TRBV5-1; CDR3aa: CASSLADRGRNEKLFF; CDR3nt: TGCGCCAGCAGCTTGGCGGACAGGGGGCGTAATGAAAAACTGTTTTTT
abundance: NA; d_gene: NA; j_gene: TRBJ1-3; v_gene: TRBV4-2; CDR3aa: CASSQGLTSSGNTIYF; CDR3nt: TGTGCCAGCAGCCAAGGACTGACGAGCTCTGGAAACACCATATATTTT
abundance: NA; d_gene: TRBD1; j_gene: TRBJ2-7; v_gene: TRBV5-8; CDR3aa: CASSKYYRTGPSYEQYF; CDR3nt: TGTGCCAGCAGCAAATACTACCGGACAGGCCCTTCTTACGAGCAGTACTTC
abundance: NA; d_gene: TRBD1; j_gene: TRBJ1-5; v_gene: TRBV4-1; CDR3aa: CASSQPSDRGGGWPQHF; CDR3nt: TGCGCCAGCAGCCAACCATCGGACAGGGGCGGGGGTTGGCCCCAGCATTTT
abundance: NA; d_gene: NA; j_gene: TRBJ2-1; v_gene: TRBV7-3; CDR3aa: CASSFDSVVFGDNEQFF; CDR3nt: TGTGCCAGCAGCTTCGATTCTGTTGTCTTCGGTGACAATGAGCAGTTCTTC
abundance: NA; d_gene: TRBD1; j_gene: TRBJ1-5; v_gene: TRBV5-6; CDR3aa: CASSSGTGDSNQPQHF; CDR3nt: TGTGCCAGCAGCTCAGGGACAGGGGATAGCAATCAGCCCCAGCATTTT
abundance: few; d_gene: TRBD2; j_gene: TRBJ2-3; v_gene: TRBV4-3; CDR3aa: CASSQVCQPISGGAPDTQYF; CDR3nt: TGCGCCAGCAGCCAAGTCTGCCAACCGATTAGCGGGGGGGCCCCAGATACGCAGTATTTT
abundance: NA; d_gene: NA; j_gene: TRBJ1-5; v_gene: TRBV4-1; CDR3aa: CASSQALAGYSNQPQHF; CDR3nt: TGCGCCAGCAGCCAAGCCCTGGCAGGTTATAGCAATCAGCCCCAGCATTTT
abundance: NA; d_gene: NA; j_gene: TRBJ1-5; v_gene: TRBV25-1; CDR3aa: CASSDKPGNQPQHF; CDR3nt: TGTGCCAGCAGTGATAAACCAGGCAATCAGCCCCAGCATTTT
abundance: NA; d_gene: NA; j_gene: TRBJ2-7; v_gene: TRBV6-6; CDR3aa: CASSYSGLSYEQYF; CDR3nt: TGTGCCAGCAGTTATTCAGGGCTCTCCTACGAGCAGTACTTC
abundance: NA; d_gene: NA; j_gene: TRBJ1-5; v_gene: TRBV5-1; CDR3aa: CASSLYPQGTYSNQPQHF; CDR3nt: TGCGCCAGCAGCTTGTACCCTCAGGGGACCTATAGCAATCAGCCCCAGCATTTT
abundance: NA; d_gene: NA; j_gene: TRBJ2-1; v_gene: TRBV28; CDR3aa: CASSSHRRGEQFF; CDR3nt: TGTGCCAGCAGTTCACACCGAAGGGGTGAGCAGTTCTTC
abundance: NA; d_gene: NA; j_gene: TRBJ2-7; v_gene: TRBV5-1; CDR3aa: CASSLVAGHSYEQYF; CDR3nt: TGCGCCAGCAGCTTGGTGGCAGGGCACTCCTACGAGCAGTACTTC
abundance: NA; d_gene: TRBD1; j_gene: TRBJ1-3; v_gene: TRBV4-3; CDR3aa: CASSPRGQEGSGNTIYF; CDR3nt: TGCGCCAGCAGCCCGAGGGGACAGGAGGGCTCTGGAAACACCATATATTTT
abundance: NA; d_gene: TRBD1; j_gene: TRBJ1-1; v_gene: TRBV6-5; CDR3aa: CATRLDRYTEAFF; CDR3nt: TGTGCCACCAGACTGGACAGGTACACTGAAGCTTTCTTT
abundance: once; d_gene: NA; j_gene: TRBJ1-2; v_gene: TRBV5-5; CDR3aa: CASSLKTSGDYGYTF; CDR3nt: TGTGCCAGCAGCTTAAAGACGTCGGGGGACTATGGCTACACCTTC
abundance: NA; d_gene: TRBD1; j_gene: TRBJ1-2; v_gene: TRBV5-5; CDR3aa: CASSQGDTDRVADNYGYTF; CDR3nt: TGTGCCAGCAGCCAAGGCGACACGGACAGGGTGGCGGATAACTATGGCTACACCTTC
abundance: NA; d_gene: TRBD2; j_gene: TRBJ2-5; v_gene: TRBV4-3; CDR3aa: CASSQDKVWLAGGSGYQETQYF; CDR3nt: TGCGCCAGCAGCCAAGATAAGGTGTGGCTAGCGGGGGGCTCGGGGTACCAAGAGACCCAGTACTTC
abundance: NA; d_gene: NA; j_gene: TRBJ1-3; v_gene: TRBV6-5; CDR3aa: CASSERSSGNTIYF; CDR3nt: TGTGCCAGCAGTGAAAGGAGCTCTGGAAACACCATATATTTT
abundance: NA; d_gene: NA; j_gene: TRBJ2-7; v_gene: TRBV27; CDR3aa: CASSGGFNEQYF; CDR3nt: TGTGCCAGCAGTGGGGGGTTCAACGAGCAGTACTTC
abundance: NA; d_gene: TRBD1; j_gene: TRBJ2-2; v_gene: TRBV6-1; CDR3aa: CASSEIGDRGTGELFF; CDR3nt: TGTGCCAGCAGTGAAATCGGCGACAGGGGGACCGGGGAGCTGTTTTTT
abundance: NA; d_gene: TRBD1; j_gene: TRBJ1-1; v_gene: TRBV7-4; CDR3aa: CASSPRQGAKNTEAFF; CDR3nt: TGTGCCAGCAGCCCGAGACAGGGGGCTAAAAACACTGAAGCTTTCTTT
abundance: NA; d_gene: NA; j_gene: TRBJ2-5; v_gene: TRBV9; CDR3aa: CASSPEGGRVETQYF; CDR3nt: TGTGCCAGCAGCCCCGAGGGGGGGCGAGTAGAGACCCAGTACTTC
abundance: NA; d_gene: NA; j_gene: TRBJ1-2; v_gene: TRBV10-3; CDR3aa: CAISETPTGGIGGYTF; CDR3nt: TGTGCCATCAGTGAGACTCCTACGGGGGGAATTGGTGGCTACACCTTC
abundance: NA; d_gene: TRBD1; j_gene: TRBJ1-2; v_gene: TRBV13; CDR3aa: CASSARQGANLGYSYTF; CDR3nt: TGTGCCAGCAGCGCCCGACAGGGGGCAAACCTTGGTTACAGCTACACCTTC
abundance: NA; d_gene: NA; j_gene: TRBJ2-7; v_gene: TRBV29-1; CDR3aa: CSVGWGESYEQYF; CDR3nt: TGCAGCGTTGGCTGGGGAGAGTCCTACGAGCAGTACTTC
abundance: NA; d_gene: TRBD1; j_gene: TRBJ1-2; v_gene: TRBV25-1; CDR3aa: CASRETSGGKSYGYTF; CDR3nt: TGTGCCAGCAGAGAAACCTCAGGGGGCAAGAGCTATGGCTACACCTTC
abundance: once; d_gene: NA; j_gene: TRBJ1-1; v_gene: TRBV7-8; CDR3aa: CASSLARWNTEAFF; CDR3nt: TGTGCCAGCAGCTTAGCCAGGTGGAACACTGAAGCTTTCTTT
abundance: NA; d_gene: NA; j_gene: TRBJ2-4; v_gene: TRBV6-5; CDR3aa: CASNAGQPKNIQYF; CDR3nt: TGTGCCAGCAACGCGGGCCAACCCAAAAACATTCAGTACTTC
abundance: NA; d_gene: NA; j_gene: TRBJ2-1; v_gene: TRBV29-1; CDR3aa: CSVEVTLGLPNEQFF; CDR3nt: TGCAGCGTTGAGGTTACTTTGGGGCTACCTAATGAGCAGTTCTTC
abundance: NA; d_gene: NA; j_gene: TRBJ1-1; v_gene: TRBV28; CDR3aa: CASGRLVNTEAFF; CDR3nt: TGTGCCAGCGGTCGACTTGTGAACACTGAAGCTTTCTTT
abundance: NA; d_gene: NA; j_gene: TRBJ1-1; v_gene: TRBV4-3; CDR3aa: CASSQGRRWFDTEAFF; CDR3nt: TGCGCCAGCAGCCAAGGACGGAGGTGGTTCGACACTGAAGCTTTCTTT
abundance: NA; d_gene: NA; j_gene: TRBJ1-1; v_gene: TRBV4-3; CDR3aa: CASSQERRNTEAFF; CDR3nt: TGCGCCAGCAGCCAGGAAAGGAGGAACACTGAAGCTTTCTTT
abundance: NA; d_gene: NA; j_gene: TRBJ1-1; v_gene: TRBV23-1; CDR3aa: CASSQFPYTGKAEAFF; CDR3nt: TGCGCCAGCAGTCAATTTCCTTATACAGGTAAGGCTGAAGCTTTCTTT
abundance: NA; d_gene: TRBD1; j_gene: TRBJ2-5; v_gene: TRBV5-6; CDR3aa: CASSLWTGDRQETQYF; CDR3nt: TGTGCCAGCAGCTTGTGGACAGGGGACCGCCAAGAGACCCAGTACTTC
abundance: NA; d_gene: NA; j_gene: TRBJ2-3; v_gene: TRBV28; CDR3aa: CASSPGQRRTDTQYF; CDR3nt: TGTGCCAGCAGCCCAGGACAGCGACGCACAGATACGCAGTATTTT
abundance: NA; d_gene: NA; j_gene: TRBJ1-3; v_gene: TRBV5-6; CDR3aa: CASSLDRPGTFSGNTIYF; CDR3nt: TGTGCCAGCAGCCTCGACCGCCCGGGAACGTTCTCTGGAAACACCATATATTTT
abundance: NA; d_gene: NA; j_gene: TRBJ1-3; v_gene: TRBV9; CDR3aa: CASSFDRTSGNTIYF; CDR3nt: TGTGCCAGCAGTTTCGACAGAACCTCTGGAAACACCATATATTTT
abundance: once; d_gene: TRBD1; j_gene: TRBJ1-1; v_gene: TRBV19; CDR3aa: CASSRQGGYTEAFF; CDR3nt: TGTGCCAGTAGTCGACAGGGGGGGTACACTGAAGCTTTCTTT
abundance: NA; d_gene: NA; j_gene: TRBJ2-7; v_gene: TRBV5-1; CDR3aa: CASSFDNPNTYEQYF; CDR3nt: TGCGCCAGCAGCTTCGACAACCCAAATACCTACGAGCAGTACTTC
abundance: NA; d_gene: NA; j_gene: TRBJ2-5; v_gene: TRBV6-5; CDR3aa: CASSCGGDETQYF; CDR3nt: TGTGCCAGCAGTTGCGGGGGCGATGAGACCCAGTACTTC
abundance: NA; d_gene: NA; j_gene: TRBJ2-7; v_gene: TRBV5-1; CDR3aa: CASSFNRRYEQYF; CDR3nt: TGCGCCAGCAGCTTCAACAGGCGTTACGAGCAGTACTTC
abundance: NA; d_gene: TRBD1; j_gene: TRBJ1-5; v_gene: TRBV11-2; CDR3aa: CASSFTGQGRSSNQPQHF; CDR3nt: TGTGCCAGCAGCTTCACCGGACAGGGTCGAAGTAGCAATCAGCCCCAGCATTTT
abundance: NA; d_gene: NA; j_gene: TRBJ2-4; v_gene: TRBV6-1; CDR3aa: CATLRAQGAKNIQYF; CDR3nt: TGTGCCACCCTACGAGCTCAGGGGGCCAAAAACATTCAGTACTTC
abundance: NA; d_gene: NA; j_gene: TRBJ1-2; v_gene: TRBV7-2; CDR3aa: CASSLVDGIGYTF; CDR3nt: TGTGCCAGCAGCTTAGTAGACGGGATTGGCTACACCTTC
abundance: NA; d_gene: NA; j_gene: TRBJ2-3; v_gene: TRBV18; CDR3aa: CASSPLADLNTDTQYF; CDR3nt: TGTGCCAGCTCACCACTAGCGGACCTTAACACAGATACGCAGTATTTT
abundance: NA; d_gene: NA; j_gene: TRBJ1-2; v_gene: TRBV6-1; CDR3aa: CASSERERQGFSEGYTF; CDR3nt: TGTGCCAGCAGTGAAAGGGAGCGGCAGGGGTTTTCAGAAGGCTACACCTTC
abundance: NA; d_gene: NA; j_gene: TRBJ2-7; v_gene: TRBV28; CDR3aa: CASSFGSRGSYEQYF; CDR3nt: TGTGCCAGCAGTTTTGGGTCCCGCGGCTCCTACGAGCAGTACTTC